The 12 T cell receptor beta chains reported below all come from one sample, sequenced in a study of T-cell reconstitution after alpha-beta-depleted transplantation in children. As it was prepared, the TCRbeta library received unique molecular identifiers. One entry per CDR3 protein, called by TCRdb with MiXCR from the PCR reads. The profile covers 200,000 or so distinct CDR3 sequences, with 5% to 6.5% appearing a single time and 4.5% taken by the ten largest. This sample comprised PBMCs, obtained before TCRalphabeta/CD19-depleted stem cell transplant. These receptors all stem from a girl under three years old with combined immunodeficiency, due to receive a stem cell transplant.

Ten or more counts support this clonotype. The rearrangement links TRBV27 to TRBJ2-7; possible D gene TRBD2, 6 bases. The CDR3 has 14 amino acids. Germline CDR1 is MNHEY and CDR2 is SMNVEV (reference sequence). The V gene lost 6 bases and the J gene lost 3 bases, with 15 bases spanning the gap. The CDR3 protein is CASSQGSSGYEQYF. The CDR3 bases are TGTGCCAGCAGCCAGGGAAGTAGCGGCTACGAGCAGTACTTC.

In this sample, this clonotype turned up many times. This chain links TRBV7-2 with TRBJ2-7; TRBD2 matches at 8 bases. Trimming cost V 4 bases and J 0 bases; bases outside gene matches: 5. Germline loops: CDR1 SGHTA, CDR2 FQGNSA. The CDR3 sequence is 15 residues long. Here the CDR3 reads CASSWQSGSSYEQYF. DNA for the CDR3: TGTGCCAGCAGCTGGCAAAGCGGGAGCTCCTACGAGCAGTACTTC.

This clonotype was picked up many times. The rearrangement uses TRBV28 and TRBJ2-3; a possible D gene is TRBD2 (6 bases). Per the germline V gene, CDR1 is MDHEN and CDR2 is SYDVKM. This CDR3 is built from 16 residues. Trimming took 6 bases from V and 2 from J, leaving 18 bases between them. CDR3 bases: TGTGCCAGCAGCCCCGGGGGTGCTCGACCCACAGATACGCAGTATTTT. Its translation is CASSPGGARPTDTQYF.

This clonotype was detected many times. The J gene is TRBJ2-5, the V gene TRBV4-3; 7 positions agree with TRBD2. The V gene end was trimmed by 1 base and the J gene end by 1 base; junction bases not matched to a gene: 3. This CDR3 has 15 amino acids. Germline CDR1 is LGHNA and CDR2 is YSLEER. CDR3 sequence reads: CASSQAAGPQETQYF. CDR3 bases: TGCGCCAGCAGCCAAGCAGCGGGGCCCCAAGAGACCCAGTACTTC.

This clonotype was recorded at least ten times. The V and J genes are TRBV29-1 and TRBJ2-1, with D tentatively TRBD1 or TRBD2 (5 bases each). Germline V gene lookup returns CDR1 SQVTM and CDR2 ANQGSEA. This CDR3 region has 15 residues. The V end was cut by 4 bases, the J end by 1 base, with 14 bases between. The DNA for the CDR3 is TGCAGCGTTGGGGGGAATCTAGAATCCTACAATGAGCAGTTCTTC. It specifies CSVGGNLESYNEQFF.

This clonotype appeared many times. The V gene is TRBV20-1, the J gene TRBJ1-4, with D possibly TRBD1 on 5 matching bases. The germline V and J ends were trimmed by 3 bases and 8 bases, with 16 bases remaining between them. Germline V lookup: CDR1 DFQATT, CDR2 SNEGSKA (reference sequence). There are 14 residues in the CDR3. CDR3 loop: CSASMAGGGEKLFF. In DNA form, the CDR3 reads TGCAGTGCTAGCATGGCTGGGGGTGGGGAAAAACTGTTTTTT.

This clonotype appeared many times. This chain links TRBV20-1 with TRBJ2-2, with unresolved D. V was cut by 7 bases and J by 5 bases, with 8 bases left in between. The CDR3 has 11 amino acids. Per the germline V gene, CDR1 is DFQATT and CDR2 is SNEGSKA (reference sequence). CDR3 DNA sequence: TGCAGTGTTCGGTTGACCGGGGAGCTGTTTTTT. Translation: CSVRLTGELFF.

Ten or more counts support this clonotype. The chain couples TRBV7-2 to TRBJ2-1; D might be TRBD1 (6 bases). Germline lookup yields CDR1 SGHTA and CDR2 FQGNSA. Trimming took 2 bases from V and 9 from J, leaving 14 bases between them. The CDR3 contains 14 residues. Here the CDR3 reads CASSLPPKGVEQFF. The CDR3 DNA follows: TGTGCCAGCAGCTTACCCCCCAAGGGGGTTGAGCAGTTCTTC.

This chain uses TRBV20-1 with TRBJ2-3; the D gene is possibly TRBD2 (6 bases). The CDR3 is 14 amino acids. Germline loops: CDR1 DFQATT, CDR2 SNEGSKA (reference sequence). In nucleotides, the CDR3 is TGCTGCTTCATCGGGGGATACGGCACAGATACGCAGTATTTT. This sequence encodes CCFIGGYGTDTQYF.

This clonotype occurred many times. This chain uses TRBV19 with TRBJ2-1; 10 bases align to TRBD1. The CDR3 length is 15 residues. With V trimmed by 7 bases and J by 6 bases, 9 bases remained unmatched. CDR1 is LNHDA and CDR2 is SQIVND in the germline V gene (reference sequence). CDR3 sequence: CASKTTGGRGNEQFF. In DNA, the CDR3 is TGTGCCAGTAAAACGACAGGGGGCCGGGGCAATGAGCAGTTCTTC.

The chain links TRBV29-1 to TRBJ1-1, with 8 bases lining up with TRBD1. The junction had 4 bases not matched to a gene; V was cut back by 6 bases and J by 4 bases. The V gene's germline CDR1 is SQVTM and CDR2 ANQGSEA. The CDR3 is made up of 12 amino acids. CDR3 amino acids: CSVPTGGTEAFF. The CDR3 nucleotides are TGCAGCGTCCCTACAGGGGGCACTGAAGCTTTCTTT.

This clonotype was recorded at least ten times. The chain links TRBV7-9 to TRBJ2-1, with 9 bases that match TRBD2. Germline CDR1 is SEHNR and CDR2 is FQNEAQ (reference sequence). The CDR3 is made up of 16 amino acids. The trim removed 3 bases at V and 7 bases at J, leaving 10 bases unmatched. The CDR3 DNA reads TGTGCCAGCAGCTTGATAGCGGGAGTCAACCCTAATGAGCAGTTCTTC. Translated, it gives CASSLIAGVNPNEQFF.